The 30 T cell receptor beta chains presented below share a single source sample, sequenced in a study of human T cells and chemical hapten exposure. Time point meaning: patch test 2, 6 weeks after DPC sensitization. Documented treatment: therapeutic diphenylcyclopropenone sensitization with weekly scalp DPC. One entry per CDR3 protein results from TCRdb running MiXCR on the RACE reads. Found here are approximately 90,000 distinct CDR3 sequences, 11% of them singletons; the top ten hold less than 2.5%. The sample consisted of whole blood, taken in connection with sensitization to the hapten diphenylcyclopropenone (DPC). Receptors were obtained from a man in his forties with alopecia areata. Some clones in this sample may be carry-over from other donors' samples.

This clonotype has just a few counts. The rearrangement joins TRBV27 to TRBJ2-7; D may be TRBD1 or TRBD2 (5 bases each). Germline V CDR1 and CDR2: MNHEY, SMNVEV (reference sequence). The CDR3 length is 14 residues. V lost 4 bases, J lost 2 bases, and 12 bases lay in between. CDR3 residues: CASSWKLGAYEQYF. DNA of the CDR3: TGTGCCAGCAGTTGGAAACTGGGGGCCTACGAGCAGTACTTC.

V is TRBV6-5 and J is TRBJ1-1, with 10 bases fitting TRBD1. Unmatched junction bases numbered 8, after V lost 4 bases and J lost 3 bases. Germline V CDR1 and CDR2: MNHEY, SVGAGI. The CDR3 spans 16 residues. CDR3 bases: TGTGCCAGCAGTTCCGCCTCGACAGGGGGCCACACTGAAGCTTTCTTT. Its translation: CASSSASTGGHTEAFF.

This clonotype was seen a single time. This chain uses TRBV12-3 or TRBV12-4 with TRBJ2-1; TRBD2 agrees at 11 bases. CDR3 length: 16 amino acids. The V gene end was trimmed by 7 bases and the J gene end by 0 bases; junction bases not matched to a gene: 5. The CDR3 nucleotides read TGTGCCAGCATTCCTAGCGGGAGGCCCTCCTACAATGAGCAGTTCTTC. It codes for CASIPSGRPSYNEQFF.

This clonotype was found a few times. The chain has TRBV10-3 and TRBJ2-3; TRBD1 matches at 10 bases. Germline values: CDR1 ENHRY, CDR2 SYGVKD. The CDR3 consists of 15 residues. Unmatched junction bases numbered 6, after V lost 6 bases and J lost 3 bases. DNA for the CDR3: TGTGCCATCAGCGCCAGGGACAGGGGAACAGATACGCAGTATTTT. Translated: CAISARDRGTDTQYF.

The chain carries TRBV19 and TRBJ1-5; 9 nucleotides match TRBD1. V was clipped by 4 bases and J by 6 bases; unmatched bases: 13. CDR1 and CDR2 from the germline V gene are LNHDA and SQIVND (reference sequence). This CDR3 has 17 residues. This CDR3 reads CASSTGQGIPSRQPQHF. The CDR3 nucleotides are TGTGCCAGTAGTACCGGACAGGGGATCCCATCCCGTCAGCCCCAGCATTTT.

The chain recombines TRBV7-2 with TRBJ1-4, with D perhaps matching TRBD1 (5 bases). V lost 4 bases and J 0 bases, leaving 12 bases between the germline ends. Germline V CDR1 and CDR2: SGHTA, FQGNSA. The CDR3 has 16 amino acids. DNA for the CDR3: TGTGCCAGCAGCTATCATGGGGGTGCAACTAATGAAAAACTGTTTTTT. Protein sequence: CASSYHGGATNEKLFF.

The J gene is TRBJ2-4, the V gene TRBV18; a weak D match, TRBD1 (5 bases). V was clipped by 5 bases and J by 0 bases, with 8 bases between them. There are 14 residues in the CDR3. CDR1 is KGHSH and CDR2 is LQKENI in the germline V gene. This chain's CDR3 is CASSAGPAKNIQYF. CDR3 coding DNA: TGTGCCAGCTCAGCAGGGCCAGCCAAAAACATTCAGTACTTC.

This clonotype was seen more than once but under ten times. The rearrangement links TRBV12-3 or TRBV12-4 to TRBJ2-1; no definite D call. Trimming stripped 3 bases from V and 5 bases from J, with 11 bases between. The CDR3 covers 14 residues. The CDR3 DNA is TGTGCCAGCAGTTTGGAACAGCTAGACAATGAGCAGTTCTTC. This gives the protein CASSLEQLDNEQFF.

The chain employs TRBV28 and TRBJ1-5; D gene ambiguous. V lost 7 bases to trimming and J lost 0 bases, with 7 bases between them. CDR1 is MDHEN, CDR2 SYDVKM, per germline. This CDR3 has 13 amino acids. CDR3 amino acids: CASTPYSNQPQHF. In DNA form, the CDR3 reads TGTGCCAGCACCCCTTATAGCAATCAGCCCCAGCATTTT.

This clonotype was observed a handful of times. The CDR3 spells CASRTSSTDTQYF. CDR3 bases: TGTGCCAGCAGAACCTCTAGCACAGATACGCAGTATTTT. The rearrangement joins TRBV12-3 or TRBV12-4 to TRBJ2-3; the D is unclear. V gave up 6 bases and J gave up 0 bases, with 7 bases separating them. The CDR3 has 13 amino acids.

This clonotype was recorded a few times. CDR3 amino acids: CASSYSYGYEAFF. The CDR3 DNA is TGTGCCAGCAGTTACTCTTATGGGTATGAAGCTTTCTTT. The gene calls are TRBV6-6 and TRBJ1-1; D unclear. Germline CDR1 and CDR2: MNHNY and SVGAGI (reference sequence). Trimming took 0 bases from V and 7 from J, leaving 9 bases between them. The CDR3 runs to 13 residues.

This clonotype was recorded a few times. At one end, the junction sequence differs from germline, possibly due to a read error. V usage is TRBV11-3 and J usage is TRBJ2-5; 9 bases match TRBD1. The CDR3 has 15 amino acids. Germline V gene sequence: CDR1 SGHNT, CDR2 YENEEA. The DNA for the CDR3 is TGTGCCAGCAGATTAGGGACAGGGAGCCAAGAGACCCAGTACTTC. It encodes CASRLGTGSQETQYF.

V is TRBV19 and J is TRBJ2-6; 8 bases fit TRBD1. V dropped 7 bases and J dropped 1; count of bases not matched to a gene: 9. The CDR3 contains 17 residues. Germline values: CDR1 LNHDA, CDR2 SQIVND (reference sequence). The CDR3 DNA reads as TGTGCCAGTACCCCCGGGACAGGAATTTCTGGGGCCAACGTCCTGACTTTC. Translation gives CASTPGTGISGANVLTF. Based on the CDR3 plus reference TRBV19 and TRBJ2-6, the full variable domain is DGGITQSPKYLFRKEGQNVTLSCEQNLNHDAMYWYRQDPGQGLRLIYYSQIVNDFQKGDIAEGYSVSREKKESFPLTVTSAQKNPTAFYLCASTPGTGISGANVLTFGAGSRLTVL.

There are a few counts of this clonotype. This chain connects TRBV24-1 to TRBJ2-3; tentative D call: TRBD1 (6 bases). The germline V gene encodes CDR1 KGHDR and CDR2 SFDVKD. V lost 6 bases, J lost 2 bases, and 14 bases lay in between. The CDR3 is 15 residues long. CDR3 loop: CATSNSAGVTDTQYF. The CDR3 nucleotides read TGTGCCACCAGTAATTCCGCAGGGGTCACAGATACGCAGTATTTT.

This clonotype was counted only a few times. The DNA of the CDR3 is TGTGCCAGCAGCCAAGGGACAGGGGCGACAGATACGCAGCATTTT. Translation: CASSQGTGATDTQHF. The J gene is TRBJ2-3, the V gene TRBV4-2, with 9 bases that match TRBD1. The end of the DNA aligns better with TRBJ1-5, so the J call may be wrong. Germline assignment: CDR1 LGHNA and CDR2 YNFKEQ. CDR3 size: 15 residues.

This clonotype was counted a few times. The chain carries TRBV6-1 and TRBJ2-7; D is unresolved. This CDR3 is built from 13 residues. CDR1 is MNHNS, CDR2 SASEGT, per germline. Trimming removed 4 bases at V and 0 bases at J, with 7 bases between. The chain's CDR3 is CASSVVVSYEQYV. Written as DNA, the CDR3 is TGTGCCAGCAGTGTTGTGGTCTCCTACGAGCAGTACGTC.

The CDR3 loop reads CASSKDRGSRGETQYF. The CDR3 DNA is TGTGCCAGCAGTAAGGACAGGGGAAGTCGGGGAGAGACCCAGTACTTC. The rearrangement uses TRBV6-5 and TRBJ2-5, with TRBD1 matching 9 bases. J was trimmed by 4 bases and V by 5 bases; bases with no gene match: 11. Germline CDR1 reads MNHEY; CDR2 reads SVGAGI. The CDR3 is 16 amino acids.

This chain links TRBV6-1 with TRBJ2-3; D call uncertain. The CDR3 consists of 13 residues. Germline CDR1 is MNHNS and CDR2 is SASEGT. V was shortened by 1 base and J by 2 bases, with 4 bases between the two germline ends. The CDR3 reads CASSEGTTDTQYF. In DNA form, the CDR3 reads TGTGCCAGCAGTGAAGGGACCACAGATACGCAGTATTTT.

This clonotype was observed a handful of times. CDR3 DNA: TGCGCCAGCAGCGCGGCCGGGGCCAACGTCCTGACTTTC. Its protein is CASSAAGANVLTF. The chain carries TRBV5-1 and TRBJ2-6; D is unresolved. Between the trimmed V and J ends, which lost 4 bases and 4 bases, there was a span of 6 bases. Germline assignment: CDR1 SGHRS and CDR2 YFSETQ. This CDR3 is 13 amino acids long. Drawing the rest from reference TRBV5-1 and TRBJ2-6, the complete variable domain is KAGVTQTPRYLIKTRGQQVTLSCSPISGHRSVSWYQQTPGQGLQFLFEYFSETQRNKGNFPGRFSGRQFSNSRSEMNVSTLELGDSALYLCASSAAGANVLTFGAGSRLTVL.

This clonotype came up a few times. The rearrangement links TRBV29-1 to TRBJ2-1; D possibly uses TRBD1 or TRBD2 (5 bases each). This CDR3 is built from 12 residues. With 4 bases removed from V and 6 bases from J, the gap between germline ends came to 10 bases. Germline CDR1 reads SQVTM; CDR2 reads ANQGSEA. The CDR3 DNA reads as TGCAGCGTTGGGTCGAGGGGCAATGAGCAGTTCTTC. Translation gives CSVGSRGNEQFF.

This clonotype was counted many times. This sequence joins TRBV29-1 and TRBJ1-5; D gene uncertain. The V and J ends lost 4 bases and 0 bases respectively, with 7 bases between them. Germline CDR1 and CDR2: SQVTM and ANQGSEA. The CDR3 covers 13 residues. Here the CDR3 DNA reads TGCAGCGTTGGCGAGAATAGCAATCAGCCCCAGCATTTT. Its protein product is CSVGENSNQPQHF.

This clonotype was detected many times. The chain is built from TRBV28 and TRBJ1-4; D is ambiguous. The V gene lost 5 bases and the J gene lost 10 bases, with 14 bases spanning the gap. The CDR3 extends over 13 amino acids. CDR1 and CDR2 (germline): MDHEN, SYDVKM. CDR3 amino acids: CASSLQGIGKLFF. DNA of the CDR3: TGTGCCAGCAGTCTACAAGGTATCGGAAAACTGTTTTTT.

This clonotype has more than one count but fewer than ten. This chain uses TRBV27 with TRBJ1-5, with TRBD1 identical over 10 bases. This CDR3 is built from 15 residues. With V trimmed by 3 bases and J by 7 bases, 6 bases remained unmatched. The germline CDR1 and CDR2 sequences are MNHEY and SMNVEV (reference sequence). CDR3 sequence reads: CASSFTGTGEQPQHF. As DNA, the CDR3 is TGTGCCAGCAGTTTTACCGGGACAGGGGAACAGCCCCAGCATTTT.

This rearrangement joins TRBV6-6 to TRBJ2-3, with 11 bases aligning to TRBD2. Germline CDR1 reads MNHNY; CDR2 reads SVGAGI (reference sequence). Unmatched junction bases numbered 12, after V lost 4 bases and J lost 0 bases. This CDR3 spans 19 amino acids. CDR3 sequence: CASSSRLAGGVRSTDTQYF. The CDR3 nucleotides read TGTGCCAGCAGTTCCCGGCTAGCGGGAGGTGTCCGTAGCACAGATACGCAGTATTTT.

The sample holds a few counts of this clonotype. The V gene is TRBV5-4, the J gene TRBJ2-1; D gene uncertain. Trimming shortened V by 7 bases and J by 0 bases, and 11 bases separated the two germline ends. Per the germline V gene, CDR1 is SGHNT and CDR2 is YYREEE (reference sequence). The CDR3 is 14 amino acids. The DNA for the CDR3 is TGTGCCAGCGCTGACCCCAGCTCCTACAATGAGCAGTTCTTC. Translation gives CASADPSSYNEQFF.

The chain has TRBV15 and TRBJ2-6; TRBD1 might be the D (5 bases). The germline V gene encodes CDR1 LNHNV and CDR2 YYDKDF (reference sequence). The CDR3 consists of 16 residues. Deletions cut 3 bases from V and 1 base from J, with 10 bases between. For the CDR3, the DNA is TGTGCCACCAGCAGTGGTAGGGGTTCTGGGGCCAACGTCCTGACTTTC. Amino acids: CATSSGRGSGANVLTF.

The chain uses TRBV2 and TRBJ1-1; TRBD1 agrees at 7 bases. The germline CDR1 and CDR2 sequences are SNHLY and FYNNEI. This CDR3 has 15 residues. With 4 bases clipped from V and 3 bases from J, the junction kept 8 bases outside the gene matches. DNA for the CDR3: TGTGCCAGCAGTGCAATCCAGGGGGGTCACACTGAAGCTTTCTTT. Its protein product is CASSAIQGGHTEAFF.

This clonotype was detected many times. The gene calls are TRBV12-3 or TRBV12-4 and TRBJ1-1; D remains unclear. The CDR3 is 13 amino acids. The V gene lost 3 bases and the J gene lost 1 base, with 6 bases spanning the gap. In nucleotides, the CDR3 is TGTGCCAGCAGTTTTACAGAGAACACTGAAGCTTTCTTT. Amino acids: CASSFTENTEAFF.

This clonotype has at least ten counts. The rearrangement links TRBV7-9 to TRBJ1-1; D uncertain. Germline-derived CDR1 and CDR2 are SEHNR and FQNEAQ (reference sequence). V shed 7 bases and J shed 6 bases, with 3 bases lying between them. The CDR3 has 9 amino acids. DNA for the CDR3: TGTGCCAGCACGGCTGAAGCTTTCTTT. This encodes CASTAEAFF.

There are many counts of this clonotype. The rearrangement links TRBV2 to TRBJ2-1; D perhaps matches TRBD2 (7 bases). From germline, CDR1 is SNHLY and CDR2 FYNNEI. CDR3 size: 15 residues. Trimming pared 7 bases from V and 12 bases from J, leaving 25 bases between. CDR3 coding DNA: TGTGCCAGCATAGGGGGTCGGGACTATCGAGCCCCGCAGTTCTTC. Translated, it gives CASIGGRDYRAPQFF.